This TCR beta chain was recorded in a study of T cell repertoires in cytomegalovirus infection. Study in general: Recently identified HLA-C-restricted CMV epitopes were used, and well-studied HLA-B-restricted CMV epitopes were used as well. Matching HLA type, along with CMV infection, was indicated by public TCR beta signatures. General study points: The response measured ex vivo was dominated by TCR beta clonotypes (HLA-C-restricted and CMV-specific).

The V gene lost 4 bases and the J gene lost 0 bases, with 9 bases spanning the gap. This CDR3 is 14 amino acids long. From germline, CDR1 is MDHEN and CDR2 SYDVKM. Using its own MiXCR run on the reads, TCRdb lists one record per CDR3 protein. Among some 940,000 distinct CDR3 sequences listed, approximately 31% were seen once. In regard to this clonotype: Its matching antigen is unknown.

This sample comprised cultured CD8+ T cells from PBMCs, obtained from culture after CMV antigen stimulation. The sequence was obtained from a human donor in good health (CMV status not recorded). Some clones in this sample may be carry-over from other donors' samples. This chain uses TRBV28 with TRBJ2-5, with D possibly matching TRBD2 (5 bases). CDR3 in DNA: TGTGCCAGCAGTTCCCACGGGAACCAAGAGACCCAGTACTTC. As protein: CASSSHGNQETQYF.